This T cell receptor beta chain was captured in a study of blood T cell repertoires in COVID-19. Sequencing was performed with immunoSEQ multiplex PCR; in TCRdb, only in-frame clones are kept and a portion is missing. This sample has 200,000 to 300,000 clones, with approximately 88% found just once. The CDR3 length is 14 residues. Trimming took off 10 bases at V and 16 bases at J, with 29 bases between the two ends. Germline CDR1 LNHDA, CDR2 SQIVND (reference sequence). The sample comprised PBMCs or T cells enriched from blood (not recorded which). The rearrangement links TRBV19 to TRBJ2-1; tentatively, D is TRBD2 (6 bases). This receptor was identified in a woman between 40 and 55 years old with acute COVID-19. The DNA of the CDR3 is TGTGCCACCCAACCCTCCTCCGGGACTCACCTGACATTCTTC. It translates to CATQPSSGTHLTFF. The whole variable domain, filled in from reference TRBV19 and TRBJ2-1, reads DGGITQSPKYLFRKEGQNVTLSCEQNLNHDAMYWYRQDPGQGLRLIYYSQIVNDFQKGDIAEGYSVSREKKESFPLTVTSAQKNPTAFYLCATQPSSGTHLTFFGPGTRLTVL.